This TCR beta chain was documented in a study of cytomegalovirus exposure and HLA in healthy donors (dated by TCRdb to about 2017). In the study overall: According to an earlier analysis of several hundred of the donors, 150 million to 200 million T cells yielded over 90 million unique TCR beta sequences and approximately 280 Gb of sequence data. About 280 gigabases of sequencing data and roughly 80 million unique TCR sequences made up an early release that covered fewer than 650 HLA-typed donors. The genetic ancestry cluster associated with self-reported Caucasian donors included about 81% of the approximately 410 genotyped donors. The study aimed to test whether cataloging public T cell receptors could reveal signatures of past pathogen exposure. Using immunosequencing, the study profiled T cell repertoires from fewer than 700 subjects and related those repertoires to cytomegalovirus serostatus. In addition to the first cohort of 650 to 800 subjects, a separate validation cohort of 120 different subjects was used. To predict cytomegalovirus infection status, the study brought together high-throughput TCR immunosequencing, statistical association of individual TCRs with disease status, and machine learning. A later analysis re-analyzed previously published TCR beta repertoires from 500 to 700 donors and added high-resolution HLA genotyping to study TCR occurrence patterns. Rather than using new phenotypic data, the later analysis identified candidate immune exposures from TCR beta sequences and from how often those sequences occurred across donors. An earlier analysis of several hundred of the donors applied high-throughput TCR beta sequencing to assess whether each TCR beta V gene segment acted as functional or pseudogenic. Donor age, sex, ethnicity and CMV serostatus were compiled together with the repertoire data. A later genetic analysis used genome-wide SNP genotypes for about three fifths of the 666 donors, treating that subset as a discovery cohort. Every discovery cohort repertoire had been produced on one sequencing platform. Both class I and class II loci were covered by HLA typing, at four-digit resolution. Typing coverage differed by locus: A, B, C, DRB1 and DQB1 were typed in roughly 629-640 donors, DQA1 in 500 to 550, DPA1 in 600 to 610, and DPB1 in 450 to 480. Roughly 5 DR-DQ haplotypes were handled as single units for association and clustering because linkage in the cohort was strong. On average, 235,054 unique TCR beta nucleotide sequences were sequenced per donor among 350 to 400 genotyped donors of the cohort, with about 19% of those sequences being non-productive. Points the paper makes about the study in general: In a later analysis, 16,951 TCR beta sequences were associated with specific HLA alleles at a false discovery rate of 0.05. In both the original and validation cohorts, the classifier was reported to diagnose cytomegalovirus status with high specificity and sensitivity. Correlated functional status among segregating V segments might be attributable to linkage disequilibrium, but an unknown experimental factor could not be ruled out. A later analysis found that most CMV-associated TCR beta chains appeared HLA-restricted, with HLA associations seemingly driven largely by CMV exposure. Compared with the approximately 600-donor mean, donors in an Asian-associated ancestry cluster had fewer N-insertions in productive TCRs, according to a later genetic analysis. A later analysis found that TCR association rates varied across HLA loci, with DRB1 alleles showing the most associated TCRs and HLA-C alleles the fewest. Broadly in line with IMGT annotations, most TCR beta V segments showed up in productive rearrangements about 87% or about 30% of the time in an earlier analysis of some 590 of the donors. Several of the top co-occurrence clusters appeared to be linked to parvovirus B19, influenza, CMV and Epstein-Barr virus, according to a later analysis. Because HLA typing was missing for some donors at each locus, association tests included only the typed subset. Most TCR sequences were observed very rarely across donors, whereas some public TCRs were present in many individuals. The authors suggested that the approach could potentially be generalized to other disease states and immunological phenotypes. In a later analysis, HLA-associated TCR beta chains were found to be more clonally expanded and to have lower generation probabilities than equally common non-associated chains. In vitro tests confirmed that a few of the cytomegalovirus-associated TCR beta chains recognize cytomegalovirus antigens. Strong co-occurrence of HLA alleles, especially DR and DQ, made assigning TCR associations to individual alleles difficult. Because counts were too low, some 16 rarely observed V segments, including chromosome 9 orphons, were excluded from the earlier analysis of about 500 of the donors. Roughly uniform sequencing depth across donors was assumed in presence/absence analyses, although this assumption may not hold. The cohort was sequenced for TCR beta chains only, and without alpha or paired-chain data the features that could be detected were limited. The study listed around 160 TCR beta chains as associated with cytomegalovirus. The sequencing pipeline was judged likely to have produced a cluster of highly shared sequence variants as a technical artifact. The 87-base-pair reads could not distinguish some IMGT-functional V segments, including TRBV6-2 and TRBV6-3, so those segments were excluded. A further reported finding was that TCR beta sequences accurately predicted the HLA-A and HLA-B alleles for most subjects in the first cohort. An association between a missense DCLRE1C variant and V-gene and J-gene trimming of TCR beta chains was found in a later genetic analysis and replicated in an independent cohort. For the cohort, immune exposure information was limited to CMV serostatus.

Comments on this clone: Which antigen it targets is not known. Base qualities are missing; no much larger clone stands one base away.

The library was obtained by the immunoSEQ multiplex PCR assay. For the multiplex PCR, a mixture combining 60 forward primers for TCR Vbeta segments and 13 reverse primers for TCR Jbeta segments was used. Amplification of the CDR3 region of rearranged TCR beta genes was performed with a multiplex PCR assay on genomic DNA. The amplified TCR beta libraries were sequenced on the Illumina HiSeq System as 87-base-pair reads. The paper's processing steps were these. A later analysis tallied roughly 78 million unique TCR beta chains across the 550 to 850 repertoires, and around 10 million of those chains were shared by two or more donors. Raw reads were error-corrected and collapsed into unique sequences with a nearest-neighbor algorithm that merged closely related sequences to remove PCR and sequencing errors. CDR3 sequences were aligned to IMGT reference sequences to assign V, D and J gene segments. For a sequence to be retained, a match of at least six nucleotides to both a V gene segment and a J gene segment was required. A rearrangement was called productive if the CDR3 had no stop codons and remained in frame with V and J, and every other rearrangement was called non-productive. Following IMGT convention, CDR3 was defined as the stretch from the second conserved V-encoded cysteine to the conserved J-encoded phenylalanine. In an earlier analysis of roughly 610 of the donors, sequences lacking an unambiguous match to a single V gene segment were excluded. An earlier analysis of approximately 590 of the donors classified V segments as functional when productive rearrangements were above 56.7% and as segregating when the standard deviation between donors was above 5%. To diagnose cytomegalovirus status from the catalog of TCR beta chain sequences, a statistical classification framework was built. In a later analysis, V and J genes were assigned by comparing TCR nucleotide sequences against IMGT/GENE-DB human TR gene sequences. The TCRdist pipeline was used in a later analysis to assign CDR3 sequences and most-parsimonious VDJ recombination scenarios. A later analysis defined each TCR beta chain by its CDR3 amino acid sequence plus V-gene family, and excluded reads lacking a unique V-gene family. To address suspected cross-contamination and a sequencing artifact, a later analysis removed 592 highly shared, low-generation-probability nucleotide sequences. In a later analysis, a clonal expansion index was calculated for each public chain from normalized within-repertoire ranks of inferred template counts. In a later analysis, generation probabilities were computed with a VDJ recombination model fitted to out-of-frame rearrangements, and the resulting probabilities were checked against IGoR. A later analysis scored TCR-TCR, TCR-HLA and TCR-CMV co-occurrence with hypergeometric tests, applying a repertoire-size bias correction to TCR pairs. In a later analysis, false discovery rates were estimated by permuting HLA or CMV assignments 20 times. In a later analysis, co-occurring TCRs were grouped with DBSCAN, and TCRdist sequence similarity was added when clustering was performed within HLA-allele-positive subsets. Repertoires with fewer than 30,000 or more than 120,000 public chains, plus five repertoires with anomalous nucleotide sharing, were excluded from co-occurrence clustering. Sourced from immuneACCESS, this table was stored by TCRdb with only in-frame sequences that have V and J called. A share of the clones is absent; for the studies checked, an unresolved V gene accounts for under half, and the remainder has no known explanation. V and J calls and clone size are copied from that table; D and trimming were computed from the DNA. The sample table lists 200,000 to 250,000 clones, more than 65% of them with a count of one. Clones ranked in the top ten supply approximately 1.9% of the sample.

Measured from the cysteine to the phenylalanine, the CDR3 is 14 residues long. The DNA shown is the 42-base CDR3, in frame from base 1. Between the V and J ends, shortened by 3 bases and 8 bases respectively, the junction contains 13 bases. CDR1 and CDR2, looked up from the germline V gene, are KGHSH and LQKENI. The cohort comprised under 700 healthy bone marrow donors. At the time of sampling, every cohort member was nominally healthy, though immune exposures that went unrecorded were likely present. The donor tested CMV seronegative, placing the donor among the 350 or so seronegative members of the cohort. A peripheral blood sample was provided by each donor, and peripheral blood mononuclear cells were used for TCR beta sequencing. The Qiagen DNeasy Blood Extraction Kit was used to extract genomic DNA from the blood cell samples.

The chain is assembled from TRBV18 and TRBJ1-4; the D gene is perhaps TRBD1, from 5 matching bases. Sequenced material: PBMCs. The TCR comes from a woman aged 25-40 years in good health and CMV-seronegative. The base sequence is TGTGCCAGCTCACCCGGGACTCGGACCGAAAAACTGTTTTTT. It codes for CASSPGTRTEKLFF.